The sequence of this TCR beta chain was determined in a study of cytomegalovirus exposure and HLA in healthy donors. PCR used 60 Vbeta primers and 13 Jbeta primers. Assay: immunoSEQ multiplex PCR; the TCRdb copy retains only in-frame clones and omits some. This sample yields about 210,000 clones, of which roughly 74% are seen a single time; less than 15% belongs to the top ten. The germline V gene encodes CDR1 SGHDT and CDR2 YYEEEE. The CDR3 loop spans 16 amino acids. V trimming: 3 bases; J trimming: 5 bases; junction bases outside the gene matches: 14. The chain carries TRBV5-6 and TRBJ2-7, with TRBD1 identical over 7 bases. The specimen sequenced was PBMCs. This sequence originates from a woman between 25 and 40 years old in good health and CMV-seropositive. In DNA, the CDR3 is TGTGCCAGCAGCTCGGCAACGGGACAGAGAAGTCACGAGCAGTACTTC. As protein: CASSSATGQRSHEQYF.